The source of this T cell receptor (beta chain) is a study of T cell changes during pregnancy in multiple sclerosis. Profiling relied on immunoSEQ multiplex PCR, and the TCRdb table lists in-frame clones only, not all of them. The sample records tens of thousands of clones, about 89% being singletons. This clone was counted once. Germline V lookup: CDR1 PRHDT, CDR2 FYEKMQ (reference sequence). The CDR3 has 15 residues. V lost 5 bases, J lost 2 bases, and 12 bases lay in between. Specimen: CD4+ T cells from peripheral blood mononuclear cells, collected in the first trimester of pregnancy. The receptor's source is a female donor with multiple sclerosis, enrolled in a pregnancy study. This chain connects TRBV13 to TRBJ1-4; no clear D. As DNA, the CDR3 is TGTGCCAGCAGCCGTCGTGGGCCCACTAATGAAAAACTGTTTTTT. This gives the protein CASSRRGPTNEKLFF.